This TCR beta chain came from a study of cytomegalovirus exposure and HLA in healthy donors. On the study more broadly: Around 200 million T cells yielded approximately 100 million unique TCR beta sequences, as an earlier analysis found.

The PCR contained 60 Vbeta and 13 Jbeta primers. Repertoires were generated with immunoSEQ multiplex PCR, while TCRdb's copy carries only in-frame clones and drops some. The repertoire has tens of thousands of clones, roughly 69% of them found once; the top ten carry 6.9%. The CDR3 is 16 residues long. The germline CDR1 and CDR2 sequences are MGHRA and YSYEKL. Germline trimming cut 0 bases from V and 4 bases from J; bases unmatched to any gene: 6. The J gene is TRBJ2-1, the V gene TRBV4-1; 7 bases are a match to TRBD1. The sequenced sample was PBMCs. The source of this sequence is a woman aged 50 to 65 in good health and CMV-seropositive. As DNA, the CDR3 is TGCGCCAGCAGCCAAGATAGAAGGGGGCGATACAATGAGCAGTTCTTC. Residues: CASSQDRRGRYNEQFF.